Below are 27 T cell receptor beta chains sequenced from a single sample in a study of cytomegalovirus exposure and HLA in healthy donors. Sequenced by immunoSEQ multiplex PCR; TCRdb stores in-frame clones only, minus some. The sample records 150,000 to 180,000 clones, about 86% being singletons. Material: PBMCs. Receptors originate from a young man in good health and CMV-seropositive.

This clone appeared once. CDR3 sequence: CASSHDTGADPGELFF. The CDR3 DNA sequence: TGCGCCAGCAGCCACGACACAGGGGCGGACCCCGGGGAGCTGTTTTTT. The chain uses TRBV4-3 and TRBJ2-2; 7 positions match TRBD1. CDR3 length: 16 residues. The germline V gene encodes CDR1 LGHNA and CDR2 YSLEER. V shed 3 bases, J shed 6 bases, and the junction held 10 bases outside the gene matches.

The rearrangement links TRBV7-2 to TRBJ1-5, with 8 bases matching TRBD1. The germline V gene has CDR1 SGHTA and CDR2 FQGNSA. Trimming removed 5 bases from V and 4 bases from J; junction bases left unmatched: 7. CDR3 length: 15 amino acids. The CDR3 bases are TGTGCCAGCAGCCCTCGGACAGGGACAAATCAGCCCCAGCATTTT. It encodes CASSPRTGTNQPQHF.

The rearrangement uses TRBV27 and TRBJ1-4, with D possibly being TRBD1 (5 bases). CDR1 is MNHEY and CDR2 is SMNVEV in the germline V gene (reference sequence). This CDR3 is built from 18 residues. With 2 bases removed from V and 6 bases from J, the gap between germline ends came to 22 bases. The CDR3 coding sequence is TGTGCCAGCAGTTTAAATCGGGGGTATGGAGGGTTAGATGAAAAACTGTTTTTT. Translated, it gives CASSLNRGYGGLDEKLFF.

This chain connects TRBV6-5 to TRBJ2-1, with D uncertain. Per the germline V gene, CDR1 is MNHEY and CDR2 is SVGAGI. The CDR3 loop spans 15 amino acids. The V and J ends lost 6 bases and 0 bases respectively, with 12 bases between them. In DNA, the CDR3 is TGTGCCAGCAGATCCCCAGGTTTCTCCTACAATGAGCAGTTCTTC. Translating gives CASRSPGFSYNEQFF.

The rearrangement joins TRBV9 to TRBJ2-3; 7 bases match TRBD2. V was pared by 1 base and J by 0 bases, with 5 bases of the junction left unmatched. The CDR3 is 16 amino acids. Germline CDR1 is SGDLS and CDR2 is YYNGEE. As DNA, the CDR3 is TGTGCCAGCAGCGTATGGGAGGGTGGGAGCACAGATACGCAGTATTTT. Its protein product is CASSVWEGGSTDTQYF.

The rearrangement links TRBV5-1 to TRBJ2-1, with 12 bases that match TRBD2. Germline loops: CDR1 SGHRS, CDR2 YFSETQ. V was clipped by 0 bases and J by 9 bases; unmatched bases: 1. This CDR3 contains 14 residues. The CDR3 loop is CASSLELAGGEQFF. CDR3 nucleotides: TGCGCCAGCAGCTTGGAACTAGCGGGGGGTGAGCAGTTCTTC.

The V call is TRBV9, the J call TRBJ2-2; TRBD2 might be the D (5 bases). The germline CDR1 and CDR2 sequences are SGDLS and YYNGEE. The CDR3 runs to 15 residues. The V gene lost 6 bases and the J gene lost 0 bases, with 12 bases spanning the gap. The CDR3 bases are TGTGCCAGCACCTCCCGGACTTCGAACACCGGGGAGCTGTTTTTT. Translation: CASTSRTSNTGELFF. The complete variable domain, with remaining parts taken from reference TRBV9 and TRBJ2-2, reads DSGVTQTPKHLITATGQRVTLRCSPRSGDLSVYWYQQSLDQGLQFLIQYYNGEERAKGNILERFSAQQFPDLHSELNLSSLELGDSALYFCASTSRTSNTGELFFGEGSRLTVL.

This clone was counted a single time. Other DNA sequences within the sample encode an identical CDR3. The chain joins TRBV5-6 to TRBJ2-7; 7 positions agree with TRBD1. The CDR3 is 13 amino acids. CDR1 and CDR2 (germline): SGHDT, YYEEEE. The V and J ends lost 3 bases and 5 bases, in that order; junction bases with no gene match: 5. The CDR3 region has the DNA TGTGCCAGCAGCTCAGGACAGGTCGACGAGCAGTACTTC. The encoded protein is CASSSGQVDEQYF. Looking up the rest from reference TRBV5-6 and TRBJ2-7 gives the full variable domain: DAGVTQSPTHLIKTRGQQVTLRCSPKSGHDTVSWYQQALGQGPQFIFQYYEEEERQRGNFPDRFSGHQFPNYSSELNVNALLLGDSALYLCASSSGQVDEQYFGPGTRLTVT.

The V and J genes are TRBV6-5 and TRBJ2-7; the match to TRBD1 covers 9 bases. V lost 0 bases and J lost 5; bases outside the gene matches: 2. The V gene's germline CDR1 is MNHEY and CDR2 SVGAGI. The CDR3 loop spans 14 amino acids. Here the CDR3 DNA reads TGTGCCAGCAGTTACTCCGGACAGGGGAACGAGCAGTACTTC. Amino acid sequence: CASSYSGQGNEQYF.

The chain uses TRBV6-5 and TRBJ2-2; D is ambiguous. Trimming took 4 bases from V and 6 from J, leaving 15 bases between them. The V gene's germline CDR1 is MNHEY and CDR2 SVGAGI. This CDR3 comprises 15 residues. In nucleotides, the CDR3 is TGTGCCAGCAGTTCATCAGGTTCGCGCGCCGGGGAGCTGTTTTTT. Encoded protein: CASSSSGSRAGELFF.

The rearrangement links TRBV23-1 to TRBJ1-2; TRBD1 matches at 8 bases. TRBV23-1 is an ORF for which the function is uncertain. This CDR3 is built from 15 residues. The junction had 6 bases not matched to a gene; V was cut back by 0 bases and J by 6 bases. CDR3 sequence reads: CASSQSRDRPNGYTF. In DNA, the CDR3 is TGCGCCAGCAGTCAATCAAGGGACAGGCCCAATGGCTACACCTTC.

The chain is built from TRBV29-1 and TRBJ1-4, with D possibly matching TRBD1 (6 bases). Trimming cost V 4 bases and J 0 bases, with 9 bases left between them. The germline V gene encodes CDR1 SQVTM and CDR2 ANQGSEA. CDR3 length equals 14 residues. The CDR3 reads CSVAPGATNEKLFF. DNA for the CDR3: TGCAGCGTTGCCCCAGGGGCAACTAATGAAAAACTGTTTTTT.

This clone was detected only a few times. Other DNA sequences in the sample encode the same CDR3. The chain has TRBV7-2 and TRBJ1-1; no clear D gene. Germline loops: CDR1 SGHTA, CDR2 FQGNSA. The CDR3 is made up of 13 amino acids. The V gene lost 5 bases and the J gene lost 0 bases, with 7 bases spanning the gap. The CDR3 reads CASSPYLNTEAFF. For the CDR3, the DNA is TGTGCCAGCAGCCCCTACCTGAACACTGAAGCTTTCTTT.

J is TRBJ2-2 and V is TRBV6-5, with D possibly TRBD1 on 5 matching bases. The CDR3 runs to 13 residues. Trimming took 5 bases from V and 4 from J, leaving 8 bases between them. The germline CDR1 and CDR2 sequences are MNHEY and SVGAGI. CDR3 loop: CASSRGFTGELFF. As DNA, the CDR3 is TGTGCCAGCAGTAGGGGTTTCACCGGGGAGCTGTTTTTT.

The rearrangement joins TRBV7-2 to TRBJ2-1; 9 nucleotides line up with TRBD2. V was pared by 1 base and J by 0 bases, with 7 bases of the junction left unmatched. Germline V CDR1 and CDR2: SGHTA, FQGNSA. The CDR3 runs to 18 residues. The chain's CDR3 is CASSLVTSGYRSYNEQFF. The CDR3 DNA sequence: TGTGCCAGCAGCTTAGTTACTAGCGGGTACCGCTCCTACAATGAGCAGTTCTTC.

The genes are TRBV27 and TRBJ2-3; TRBD2 aligns across 9 bases. The length of the CDR3 is 13 residues. Trimming at V came to 2 bases and at J to 6 bases, leaving 0 bases not matched to a gene. In germline, CDR1 is MNHEY, CDR2 SMNVEV (reference sequence). The CDR3 DNA reads as TGTGCCAGCAGTTTAACTAGCGGGGATACGCAGTATTTT. Its protein is CASSLTSGDTQYF.

The rearrangement uses TRBV11-2 and TRBJ2-5, with D possibly TRBD2 on 6 matching bases. Per germline, CDR1 SGHAT and CDR2 FQNNGV. V was clipped by 3 bases and J by 2 bases, with 16 bases between them. The CDR3 spans 16 residues. CDR3 residues: CASSFISSGRQETQYF. The DNA for the CDR3 is TGTGCCAGCAGCTTTATCTCCTCGGGGAGGCAAGAGACCCAGTACTTC.

Comments on this clone: Other DNA sequences of this sample code for an identical CDR3. The CDR3: CASSPDRDEQYF. The CDR3 DNA sequence: TGTGCCAGCAGTCCCGATCGGGACGAGCAGTACTTC. The chain recombines TRBV5-5 with TRBJ2-7; D call uncertain. The length of the CDR3 is 12 residues. The germline V gene encodes CDR1 SGHKS and CDR2 YYEKEE (reference sequence). V was shortened by 5 bases and J by 5 bases, with 11 bases between the two germline ends.

This rearrangement joins TRBV27 to TRBJ2-7; the match to TRBD1 covers 10 bases. Looked up from germline, CDR1 is MNHEY and CDR2 is SMNVEV (reference sequence). There are 14 residues in the CDR3. V shed 6 bases and J 4 bases; nucleotides not matched to a gene: 6. The CDR3 reads CASRPGQGIYEQYF. The DNA for the CDR3 is TGTGCCAGCAGACCGGGACAGGGGATATACGAGCAGTACTTC.

The V gene is TRBV18, the J gene TRBJ1-1, with unresolved D. V was pared by 0 bases and J by 1 base, with 9 bases between. This CDR3 has 15 residues. CDR1 is KGHSH and CDR2 is LQKENI in the germline V gene. Written as DNA, the CDR3 is TGTGCCAGCTCACCACCGGGCAGTGCGAACACTGAAGCTTTCTTT. Residues: CASSPPGSANTEAFF.

This CDR3 is CATSRTGTGDSNQPQHF. The CDR3 region has the DNA TGTGCCACCAGCAGAACCGGGACAGGGGACAGCAATCAGCCCCAGCATTTT. V and J are TRBV15 and TRBJ1-5, with TRBD1 matching over 10 bases. This CDR3 spans 17 amino acids. Trimming at V came to 2 bases and at J to 1 base, leaving 5 bases not matched to a gene. Germline V CDR1 and CDR2: LNHNV, YYDKDF (reference sequence).

J is TRBJ1-6 and V is TRBV6-6; possible D gene TRBD1, 6 bases. This CDR3 contains 12 residues. The V gene's germline CDR1 is MNHNY and CDR2 SVGAGI (reference sequence). Trimming shortened V by 6 bases and J by 18 bases, and 18 bases separated the two germline ends. For the CDR3, the DNA is TGTGCCAGCAGGGAAACAGGGCGAGAAGGCCACTTT. This translates into CASRETGREGHF.

V gene TRBV6-5 combines with J gene TRBJ2-7; D gene ambiguous. Trimming stripped 2 bases from V and 4 bases from J, with 6 bases between. The V gene's germline CDR1 is MNHEY and CDR2 SVGAGI. The CDR3 covers 12 residues. CDR3 sequence: CASSYIGYEQYF. The CDR3, as DNA: TGTGCCAGCAGTTACATCGGGTACGAGCAGTACTTC.

CDR3 region: CASSSGLAGSRHTGELFF. For the CDR3, the DNA is TGTGCCAGCAGCTCGGGACTAGCGGGGTCCCGTCATACCGGGGAGCTGTTTTTT. The V and J genes are TRBV7-2 and TRBJ2-2, with 13 bases matching TRBD2. The CDR3 sequence is 18 residues long. Germline CDR1 and CDR2: SGHTA and FQGNSA. V gave up 4 bases and J gave up 5 bases; unmatched junction bases: 10.

The chain recombines TRBV29-1 with TRBJ1-2; 8 bases map to TRBD1. The CDR3 is 15 amino acids. Germline V CDR1 and CDR2: SQVTM, ANQGSEA. Trimming cost V 6 bases and J 3 bases; bases outside gene matches: 12. The DNA of the CDR3 is TGCAGCGTGTCCCAGGGGGCAGGGGTCGACTATGGCTACACCTTC. Encoded protein: CSVSQGAGVDYGYTF.

The chain links TRBV19 to TRBJ1-1; D perhaps matches TRBD1 (6 bases). Trimming took 5 bases from V and 5 from J, leaving 15 bases between them. CDR3 size: 14 residues. Looked up from germline, CDR1 is LNHDA and CDR2 is SQIVND (reference sequence). CDR3 loop: CASSSDSSWTEAFF. CDR3 DNA sequence: TGTGCCAGTAGTTCGGACAGTTCCTGGACTGAAGCTTTCTTT.

The genes are TRBV6-5 and TRBJ2-5, with TRBD2 matching 15 bases. CDR1 is MNHEY, CDR2 SVGAGI, per germline. J was trimmed by 4 bases and V by 8 bases; bases with no gene match: 2. This CDR3 spans 14 amino acids. For the CDR3, the DNA is TGTGCCAGCGGGGGACTAGCGGGAGGAGAGACCCAGTACTTC. Protein: CASGGLAGGETQYF.